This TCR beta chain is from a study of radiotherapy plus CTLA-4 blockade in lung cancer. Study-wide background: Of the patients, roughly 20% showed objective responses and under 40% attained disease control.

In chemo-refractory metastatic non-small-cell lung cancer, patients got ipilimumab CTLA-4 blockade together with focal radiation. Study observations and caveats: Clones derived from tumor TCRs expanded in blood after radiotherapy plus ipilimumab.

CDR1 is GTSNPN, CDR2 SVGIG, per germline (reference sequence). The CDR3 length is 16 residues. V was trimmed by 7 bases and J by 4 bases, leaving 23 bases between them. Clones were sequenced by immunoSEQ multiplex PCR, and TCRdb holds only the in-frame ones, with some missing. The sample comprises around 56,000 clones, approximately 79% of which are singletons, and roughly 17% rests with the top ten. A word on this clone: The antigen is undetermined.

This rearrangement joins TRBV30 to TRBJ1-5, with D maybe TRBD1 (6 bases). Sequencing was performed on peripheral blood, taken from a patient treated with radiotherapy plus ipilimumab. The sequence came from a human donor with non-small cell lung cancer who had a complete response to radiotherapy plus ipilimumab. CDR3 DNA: TGTGCCTTCCTTCCCGGGGGGGCGAGACTTAATCAGCCCCAGCATTTT. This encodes CAFLPGGARLNQPQHF.